The clone carrying this T cell receptor (beta chain) is a singleton in its sample. Original analysis: It was from reference gene primer amplification that nucleated cell counts were estimated. Assay: immunoSEQ multiplex PCR; the TCRdb copy retains only in-frame clones and omits some. That table is the source of V, J and clone size, and D and trimming were worked out from the DNA. The repertoire holds 50,000 to 70,000 clones, roughly two thirds seen once, with around half in the top ten. Germline V gives CDR1 GTSNPN, CDR2 SVGIG (reference sequence). V was trimmed by 2 bases and J by 0 bases, leaving 20 bases between them. This CDR3 is built from 18 residues. Living in 24 US areas, the participants were between 18 and 89 years of age. Clinical history reported by participants formed the basis on which cohorts were assigned. These data belong to a study of blood T cell repertoires in COVID-19. Study as a whole: The origin of the acute and convalescent COVID-19 samples was the United States, Italy and Spain.

What was sequenced was PBMCs or T cells enriched from blood (not recorded which). The chain has TRBV30 and TRBJ1-3; D perhaps matches TRBD1 (6 bases). This sequence originates from an older woman who had been exposed to COVID-19. CDR3 loop: CAWSKRGQLESSGNTIYF. The CDR3 region has the DNA TGTGCCTGGAGTAAACGCGGACAGCTTGAGAGCTCTGGAAACACCATATATTTT.